Following are 11 T cell receptor beta chains from one sample sequenced in a study of T cells after yellow fever vaccination. One entry per CDR3 protein results from TCRdb running MiXCR on the 5' RACE reads. The table lists 170,000 or so distinct CDR3 sequences, roughly 6.2% of them singletons. The sequenced sample was CD4+ T cells sorted from PBMCs, obtained on the day of the first yellow fever vaccination. The receptor source for this set is a man aged 18 to 29 who received the YFV17D yellow fever vaccine.

In this sample, this clonotype turned up many times. This chain joins TRBV5-1 and TRBJ1-6; unclear D gene. V lost 1 base to trimming and J lost 7 bases, with 9 bases between them. Germline-derived CDR1 and CDR2 are SGHRS and YFSETQ. CDR3 size: 14 residues. The CDR3 loop is CASSLWGGNSPLHF. Written as DNA, the CDR3 is TGCGCCAGCAGCTTGTGGGGTGGGAATTCACCCCTCCACTTT.

The CDR3 is CASSLTGTDSYEQYV. DNA for the CDR3: TGTGCCAGCAGCTTGACTGGGACGGATTCCTACGAGCAGTACGTC. The chain combines TRBV5-6 with TRBJ2-7, with D tentatively TRBD1 or TRBD2 (5 bases each). The CDR3 loop spans 15 amino acids. The V gene lost 1 base and the J gene lost 1 base, with 12 bases spanning the gap. CDR1 and CDR2 (germline): SGHDT, YYEEEE.

CDR3 DNA sequence: TGTGCCAGTAGTATAGTCAGGGACAGGGATCAGCCCCAGCATTTT. Translating gives CASSIVRDRDQPQHF. J is TRBJ1-5 and V is TRBV19; TRBD1 aligns across 9 bases. Germline assignment: CDR1 LNHDA and CDR2 SQIVND (reference sequence). Trimming took 1 base from V and 5 from J; bases not matched to a gene: 3. This CDR3 contains 15 residues.

This clonotype was picked up many times. This sequence joins TRBV5-1 and TRBJ2-3; 12 bases map to TRBD1. Germline CDR1 is SGHRS and CDR2 is YFSETQ. V dropped 4 bases and J dropped 2; count of bases not matched to a gene: 8. This CDR3 region has 17 residues. CDR3 amino acids: CASSPPGQGAITDTQYF. The CDR3 bases are TGCGCCAGCAGCCCACCGGGACAGGGGGCGATCACAGATACGCAGTATTTT.

This clonotype was picked up a small number of times. This rearrangement joins TRBV27 to TRBJ2-3; 14 bases align to TRBD2. V dropped 0 bases and J dropped 3; count of bases not matched to a gene: 11. Germline V gives CDR1 MNHEY, CDR2 SMNVEV (reference sequence). The CDR3 is 20 amino acids. This CDR3 reads CASSLSPGLAGGYKTDTQYF. CDR3 nucleotides: TGTGCCAGCAGTTTATCGCCCGGACTAGCGGGGGGATATAAAACAGATACGCAGTATTTT.

This clonotype was picked up many times. The chain is built from TRBV15 and TRBJ1-5; no reliable D call. Per the germline V gene, CDR1 is LNHNV and CDR2 is YYDKDF (reference sequence). This CDR3 has 17 residues. V was clipped by 0 bases and J by 3 bases, with 15 bases between them. The DNA for the CDR3 is TGTGCCACCAGCAGAGATCAGTTAGGGAGCCCCAATCAGCCCCAGCATTTT. Translated: CATSRDQLGSPNQPQHF.

There are a few counts of this clonotype. The gene calls are TRBV18 and TRBJ1-2; D is undetermined. CDR1 is KGHSH, CDR2 LQKENI, per germline. The length of the CDR3 is 13 residues. The germline V and J ends were trimmed by 2 bases and 5 bases, with 9 bases remaining between them. The CDR3: CASSPTEEYGYTF. The CDR3 coding sequence is TGTGCCAGCTCACCAACAGAAGAATATGGCTACACCTTC.

This clonotype was observed at least ten times. This chain joins TRBV4-2 and TRBJ2-1, with TRBD1 matching over 9 bases. The germline V gene encodes CDR1 LGHNA and CDR2 YNFKEQ. The J segment lost 7 bases and the V segment lost 2 bases, leaving 9 bases of the junction unmatched. The CDR3 extends over 16 amino acids. The DNA of the CDR3 is TGTGCCAGCAGCCAACAACAGGGGGCATATAGGAATGAGCAGTTCTTC. It translates to CASSQQQGAYRNEQFF.

By share, this clonotype counts as medium-sized. This chain uses TRBV6-5 with TRBJ2-1, with D tentatively TRBD1 (6 bases). The CDR3 consists of 16 residues. Trimming pared 7 bases from V and 4 bases from J, leaving 20 bases between. Germline V gene sequence: CDR1 MNHEY, CDR2 SVGAGI. The CDR3 sequence: CASILRGTETYNEQFF. The CDR3 DNA follows: TGTGCCAGCATTTTAAGGGGGACGGAGACTTACAATGAGCAGTTCTTC.

The genes are TRBV4-2 and TRBJ1-3; tentative D call: TRBD1 (5 bases). In germline, CDR1 is LGHNA, CDR2 YNFKEQ. Deletions cut 0 bases from V and 2 bases from J, with 8 bases between. The length of the CDR3 is 15 residues. This chain's CDR3 is CASSQDGAPGNTIYF. CDR3 bases: TGTGCCAGCAGCCAAGATGGGGCCCCTGGAAACACCATATATTTT.

This clonotype was observed many times. The rearrangement joins TRBV11-1 to TRBJ2-2; TRBD1 matches 9 bases. The germline V gene has CDR1 SGHAT and CDR2 FQDESV (reference sequence). CDR3 length: 15 residues. The V segment lost 4 bases and the J segment 3 bases; nucleotides outside the gene matches: 3. The CDR3 loop is CASSSGQGHTGELFF. Written as DNA, the CDR3 is TGTGCCAGCAGCTCAGGACAGGGGCACACCGGGGAGCTGTTTTTT.